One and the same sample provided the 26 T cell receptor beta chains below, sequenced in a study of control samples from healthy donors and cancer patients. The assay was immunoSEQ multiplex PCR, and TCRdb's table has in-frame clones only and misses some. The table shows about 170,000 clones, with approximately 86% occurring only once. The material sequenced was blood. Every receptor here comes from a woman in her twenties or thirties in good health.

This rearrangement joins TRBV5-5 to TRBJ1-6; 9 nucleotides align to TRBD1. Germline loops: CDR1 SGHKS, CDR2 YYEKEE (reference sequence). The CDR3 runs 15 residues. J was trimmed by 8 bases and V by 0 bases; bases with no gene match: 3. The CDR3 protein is CASSLEGQGYSPLHF. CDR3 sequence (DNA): TGTGCCAGCAGCTTGGAGGGACAGGGCTATTCACCCCTCCACTTT.

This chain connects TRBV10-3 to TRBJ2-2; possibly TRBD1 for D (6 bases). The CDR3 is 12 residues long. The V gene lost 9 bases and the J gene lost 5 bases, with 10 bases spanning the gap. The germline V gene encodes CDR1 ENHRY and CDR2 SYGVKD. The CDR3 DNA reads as TGTGCCATAGAGAGGGGGACCGGGGAGCTGTTTTTT. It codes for CAIERGTGELFF.

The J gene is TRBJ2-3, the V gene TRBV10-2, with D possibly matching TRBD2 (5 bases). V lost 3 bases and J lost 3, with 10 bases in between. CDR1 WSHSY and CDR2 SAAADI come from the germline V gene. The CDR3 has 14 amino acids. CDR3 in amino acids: CASSETGRTDTQYF. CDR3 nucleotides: TGCGCCAGCAGTGAAACGGGAAGGACAGATACGCAGTATTTT.

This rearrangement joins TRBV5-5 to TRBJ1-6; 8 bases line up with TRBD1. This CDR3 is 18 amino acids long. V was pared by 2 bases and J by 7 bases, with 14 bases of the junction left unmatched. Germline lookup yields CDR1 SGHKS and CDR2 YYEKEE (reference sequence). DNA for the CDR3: TGTGCCAGCAGCTTCGGCAGGGGGCCTCCGGGTGGGAATTCACCCCTCCACTTT. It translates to CASSFGRGPPGGNSPLHF.

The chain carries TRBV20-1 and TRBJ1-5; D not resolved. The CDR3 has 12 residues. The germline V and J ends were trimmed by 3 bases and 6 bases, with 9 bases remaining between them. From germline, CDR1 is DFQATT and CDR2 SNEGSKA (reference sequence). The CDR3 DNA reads TGCAGTGCTAGTGAGACGCGTCAGCCCCAGCATTTT. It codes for CSASETRQPQHF.

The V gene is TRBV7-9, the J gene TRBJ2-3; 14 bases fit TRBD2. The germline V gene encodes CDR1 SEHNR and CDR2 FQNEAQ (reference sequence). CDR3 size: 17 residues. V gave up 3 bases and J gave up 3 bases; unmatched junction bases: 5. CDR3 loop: CASSFGTSGSFTDTQYF. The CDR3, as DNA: TGTGCCAGCAGCTTCGGGACTAGCGGGAGCTTTACAGATACGCAGTATTTT.

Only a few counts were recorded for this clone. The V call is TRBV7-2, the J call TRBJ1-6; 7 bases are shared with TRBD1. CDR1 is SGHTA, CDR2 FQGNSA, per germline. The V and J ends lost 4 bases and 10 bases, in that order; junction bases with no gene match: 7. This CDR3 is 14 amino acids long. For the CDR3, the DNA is TGTGCCAGCAGCTCACGACAGGGCCGCTCACCCCTCCACTTT. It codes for CASSSRQGRSPLHF.

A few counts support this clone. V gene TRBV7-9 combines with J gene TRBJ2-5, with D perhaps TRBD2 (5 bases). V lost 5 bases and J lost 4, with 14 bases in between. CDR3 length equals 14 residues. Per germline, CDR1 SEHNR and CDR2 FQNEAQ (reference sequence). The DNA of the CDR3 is TGTGCCAGCAGCCGGTCTAGGAGGTCAGAGACCCAGTACTTC. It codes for CASSRSRRSETQYF.

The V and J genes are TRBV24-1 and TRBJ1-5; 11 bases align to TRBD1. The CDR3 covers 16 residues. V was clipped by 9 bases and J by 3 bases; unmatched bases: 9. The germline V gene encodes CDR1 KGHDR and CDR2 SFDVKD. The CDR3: CATGGQGARANQPQHF. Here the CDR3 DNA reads TGTGCCACCGGAGGACAGGGGGCGCGGGCCAATCAGCCCCAGCATTTT.

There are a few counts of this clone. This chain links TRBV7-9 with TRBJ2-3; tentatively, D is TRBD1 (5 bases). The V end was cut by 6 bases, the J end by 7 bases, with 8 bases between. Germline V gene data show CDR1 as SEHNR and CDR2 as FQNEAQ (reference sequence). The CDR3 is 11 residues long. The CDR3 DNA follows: TGTGCCAGCAGTGTGGACAATACGCAGTATTTT. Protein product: CASSVDNTQYF.

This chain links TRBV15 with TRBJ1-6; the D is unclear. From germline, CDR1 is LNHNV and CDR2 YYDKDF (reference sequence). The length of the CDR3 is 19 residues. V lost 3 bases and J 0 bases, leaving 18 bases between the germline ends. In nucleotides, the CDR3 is TGTGCCACCAGCAGCGAGACCGGGCCAAGGAGCTCCTATAATTCACCCCTCCACTTT. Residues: CATSSETGPRSSYNSPLHF.

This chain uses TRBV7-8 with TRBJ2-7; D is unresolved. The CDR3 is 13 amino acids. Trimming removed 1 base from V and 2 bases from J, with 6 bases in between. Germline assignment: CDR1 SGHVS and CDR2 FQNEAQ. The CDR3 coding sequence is TGTGCCAGCAGCTTAGGGACGGCCTACGAGCAGTACTTC. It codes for CASSLGTAYEQYF.

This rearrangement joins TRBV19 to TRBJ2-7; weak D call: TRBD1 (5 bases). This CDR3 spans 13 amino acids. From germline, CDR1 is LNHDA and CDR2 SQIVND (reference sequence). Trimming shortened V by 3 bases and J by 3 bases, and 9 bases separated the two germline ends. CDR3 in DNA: TGTGCCAGTAGTATTTTTCAGGGCTACGAGCAGTACTTC. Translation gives CASSIFQGYEQYF.

This CDR3 reads CASSPGTLGEAFF. The DNA of the CDR3 is TGTGCCAGCAGCCCGGGGACACTGGGGGAAGCTTTCTTT. The chain joins TRBV11-2 to TRBJ1-1, with D tentatively TRBD1 (6 bases). The germline V and J ends were trimmed by 5 bases and 8 bases, with 15 bases remaining between them. CDR1 SGHAT and CDR2 FQNNGV come from the germline V gene. The CDR3 is 13 amino acids. Full variable domain (remainder filled in from reference TRBV11-2 and TRBJ1-1): EAGVAQSPRYKIIEKRQSVAFWCNPISGHATLYWYQQILGQGPKLLIQFQNNGVVDDSQLPKDRFSAERLKGVDSTLKIQPAKLEDSAVYLCASSPGTLGEAFFGQGTRLTVV.

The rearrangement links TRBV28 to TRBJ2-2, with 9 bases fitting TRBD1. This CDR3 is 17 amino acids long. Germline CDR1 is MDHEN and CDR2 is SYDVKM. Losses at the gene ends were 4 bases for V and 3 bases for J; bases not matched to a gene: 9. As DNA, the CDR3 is TGTGCCAGCAGTTCCCCACAGGGGGCCGGGTACACCGGGGAGCTGTTTTTT. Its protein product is CASSSPQGAGYTGELFF.

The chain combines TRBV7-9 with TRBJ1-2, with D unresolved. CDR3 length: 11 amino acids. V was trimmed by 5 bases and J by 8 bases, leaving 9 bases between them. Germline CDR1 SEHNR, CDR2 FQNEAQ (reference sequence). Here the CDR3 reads CASSRNPGYTF. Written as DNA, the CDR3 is TGTGCCAGCAGCCGTAATCCGGGCTACACCTTC.

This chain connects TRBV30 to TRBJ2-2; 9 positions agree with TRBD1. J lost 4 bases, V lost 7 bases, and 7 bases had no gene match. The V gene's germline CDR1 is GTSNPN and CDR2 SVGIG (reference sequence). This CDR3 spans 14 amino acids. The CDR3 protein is CASPAGQGTGELFF. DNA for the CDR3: TGTGCCTCCCCGGCGGGACAGGGCACCGGGGAGCTGTTTTTT.

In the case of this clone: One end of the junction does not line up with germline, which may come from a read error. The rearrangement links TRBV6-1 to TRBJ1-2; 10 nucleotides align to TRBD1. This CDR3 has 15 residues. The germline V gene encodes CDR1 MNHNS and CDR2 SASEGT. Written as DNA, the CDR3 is TGTGCCAGCAATGAATTAATGGGACAGGGGTATGGCTACACCTTC. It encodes CASNELMGQGYGYTF.

CDR3 amino acids: CASSFERASPDTQYF. The CDR3 DNA sequence: TGCGCCAGCAGCTTTGAGAGGGCTAGCCCAGATACGCAGTATTTT. The V gene is TRBV5-1, the J gene TRBJ2-3, with D possibly being TRBD2 (5 bases). The CDR3 runs to 15 residues. V shed 2 bases and J shed 4 bases, with 14 bases lying between them. CDR1 SGHRS and CDR2 YFSETQ come from the germline V gene.

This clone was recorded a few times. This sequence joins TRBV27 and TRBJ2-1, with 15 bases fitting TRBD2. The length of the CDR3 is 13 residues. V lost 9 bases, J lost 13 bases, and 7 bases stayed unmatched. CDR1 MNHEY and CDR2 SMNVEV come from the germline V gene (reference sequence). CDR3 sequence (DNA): TGTGCCAGTTTAAGGACTAGCGGGGGGGCTCAGTTCTTC. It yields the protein CASLRTSGGAQFF.

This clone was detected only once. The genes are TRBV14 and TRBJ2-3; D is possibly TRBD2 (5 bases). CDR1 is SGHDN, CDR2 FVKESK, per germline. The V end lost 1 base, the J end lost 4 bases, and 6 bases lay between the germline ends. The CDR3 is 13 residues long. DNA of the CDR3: TGTGCCAGCAGCCAAGGGGGAGCAGATACGCAGTATTTT. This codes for CASSQGGADTQYF.

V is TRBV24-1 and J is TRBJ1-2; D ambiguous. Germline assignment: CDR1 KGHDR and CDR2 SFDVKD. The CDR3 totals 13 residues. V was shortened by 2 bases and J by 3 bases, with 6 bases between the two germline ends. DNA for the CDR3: TGTGCCACCAGTGATTCTGCCTACTATGGCTACACCTTC. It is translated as CATSDSAYYGYTF.

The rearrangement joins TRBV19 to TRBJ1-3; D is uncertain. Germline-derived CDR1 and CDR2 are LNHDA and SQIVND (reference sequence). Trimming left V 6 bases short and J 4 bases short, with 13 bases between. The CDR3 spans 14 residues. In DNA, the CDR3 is TGTGCCAGTAGGTTTCGCGGCGAGGGAAACACCATATATTTT. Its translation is CASRFRGEGNTIYF.

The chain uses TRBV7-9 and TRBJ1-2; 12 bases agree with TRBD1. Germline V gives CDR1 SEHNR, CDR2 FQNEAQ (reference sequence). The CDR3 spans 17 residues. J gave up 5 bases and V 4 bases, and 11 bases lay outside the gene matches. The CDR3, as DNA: TGTGCCAGCAGCTCCCCTGTTGGGACAGGGGGCAGGTATGGCTACACCTTC. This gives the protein CASSSPVGTGGRYGYTF.

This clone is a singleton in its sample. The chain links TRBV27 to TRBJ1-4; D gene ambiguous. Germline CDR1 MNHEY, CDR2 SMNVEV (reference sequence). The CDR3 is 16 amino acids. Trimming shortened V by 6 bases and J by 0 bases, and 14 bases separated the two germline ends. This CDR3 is CASRPGRSSTNEKLFF. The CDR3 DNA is TGTGCCAGCAGACCGGGCCGAAGCTCAACTAATGAAAAACTGTTTTTT.

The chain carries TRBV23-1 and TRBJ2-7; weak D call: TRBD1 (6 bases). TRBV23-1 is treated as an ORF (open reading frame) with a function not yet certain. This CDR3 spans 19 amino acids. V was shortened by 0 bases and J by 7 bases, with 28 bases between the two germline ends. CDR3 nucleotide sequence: TGCGCCAGCAGTCAATCGCTCTTTCCCGATCCGGGACACCCCAGAGAGCAGTACGTC. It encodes CASSQSLFPDPGHPREQYV.